This note documents a single T cell receptor beta chain sequence. TCRdb processed the RT-PCR reads anew with MiXCR; each CDR3 protein has one entry. The table lists around 700,000 distinct CDR3 sequences, 13% to 15% of them singletons. The V gene end was trimmed by 2 bases and the J gene end by 4 bases; junction bases not matched to a gene: 7. This CDR3 region has 16 residues. Germline V lookup: CDR1 SGHRS, CDR2 YFSETQ. The chain employs TRBV5-1 and TRBJ1-4; 8 nucleotides line up with TRBD1. The TCR sequence derives from a female donor in good health, serving as a healthy control. Source material: memory CD4+ T cells from blood. The CDR3 sequence: CASSLLPGQVNEKLFF. The DNA for the CDR3 is TGCGCCAGCAGCTTACTTCCGGGACAGGTTAATGAAAAACTGTTTTTT.